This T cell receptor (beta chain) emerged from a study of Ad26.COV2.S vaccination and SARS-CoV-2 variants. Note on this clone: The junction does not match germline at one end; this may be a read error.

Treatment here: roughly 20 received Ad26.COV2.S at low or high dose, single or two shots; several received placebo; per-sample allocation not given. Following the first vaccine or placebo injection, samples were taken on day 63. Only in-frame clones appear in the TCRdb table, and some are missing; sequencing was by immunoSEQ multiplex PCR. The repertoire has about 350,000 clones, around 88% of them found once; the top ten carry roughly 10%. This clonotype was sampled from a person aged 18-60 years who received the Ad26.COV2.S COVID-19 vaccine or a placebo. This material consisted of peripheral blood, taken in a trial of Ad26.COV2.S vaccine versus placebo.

The CDR3 loop reads CASRQGLVSTDTQYF. CDR3 bases: TGTGCCAGCAGGCAAGGACTAGTTAGCACAGATACGCAGTATTTT. The chain links TRBV3-1 (or the pseudogene TRBV3-2) to TRBJ2-3, with 7 bases matching TRBD2. The CDR3 loop spans 15 amino acids. Germline CDR1 reads LGHDT; CDR2 reads YNNKEL (reference sequence).